The rows below give T cell receptor beta chains drawn from one sample of a study of T cell repertoires in cytomegalovirus infection. TCRdb ran MiXCR on the reads and lists one entry per CDR3 protein. In the table there are hundreds of thousands of distinct CDR3 sequences, about 39% of which are singletons. Which antigens these TCRs recognize remains unknown. The sequenced sample was cultured PBMCs, obtained from culture after CMV antigen stimulation. The receptors stem from a human donor in good health (CMV status not recorded). Some clones in this sample may be carry-over from other donors' samples. The CDR3 runs from the conserved cysteine through the conserved F or W. A D gene is named only where the DNA matches it firmly. Clone size is not always given. Where it is, it says once, few, many or a class for expanded clones.

J gene,CDR3 length,clone size,V gene,D gene,CDR3 DNA,CDR3 protein
TRBJ2-1,13,-,TRBV4-1,-,TGCGCCAGCAGCCATTTATTACTTAATGAGCAGTTCTTC,CASSHLLLNEQFF
TRBJ2-5,14,-,TRBV7-2,-,TGTGCCAGCAGCCCCAGGACCGGTGAAGAGACCCAGTACTTC,CASSPRTGEETQYF
TRBJ2-3,15,-,TRBV14,-,TGTGCCAGCAGCTACAGAGCTCCCAGACAGGATACGCAGTATTTT,CASSYRAPRQDTQYF
TRBJ1-5,15,-,TRBV4-1,-,TGCGCCAGCAGCGTGGGAAGAGGAGGCAATCAGCCCCAGCATTTT,CASSVGRGGNQPQHF
TRBJ2-5,13,few,TRBV11-2,-,TGTGCCAGCAGCTGGAGGGGGCCGGAGACCCAGTACTTC,CASSWRGPETQYF
TRBJ2-5,16,-,TRBV28,TRBD2,TGTGCCAGCAGTTTATATCGGGGGGACGGGCAAGAGACCCAGTACTTC,CASSLYRGDGQETQYF
TRBJ1-6,17,few,TRBV19,-,TGTGCCAGTAGTCCCCCTGACGGTCAAGCGTTTGATTCACCCCTCCACTTT,CASSPPDGQAFDSPLHF
TRBJ2-1,13,-,TRBV5-5,TRBD2,TGTGCCAGCAGCCTAGGACTAGCCGATGAGCAGTTCTTC,CASSLGLADEQFF
TRBJ1-2,13,-,TRBV12-3/TRBV12-4,-,TGTGCCAGCAGACAACCCCAGGGGTATGGCTACACCTTC,CASRQPQGYGYTF
TRBJ2-7,13,-,TRBV6-6,TRBD1,TGTGCCAGCGACTACAGGGGATCCTACGAGCAGTACTTC,CASDYRGSYEQYF
TRBJ2-3,12,-,TRBV6-2/TRBV6-3,-,TGTGCCAGCAGCAGACAGGCCTGGGCGCAGTATTTT,CASSRQAWAQYF
TRBJ1-2,13,few,TRBV6-5,-,TGTGCCAGCAGTTACTCGAGTCAGTCGGGCTACACCTTC,CASSYSSQSGYTF
TRBJ2-7,15,-,TRBV7-2,TRBD2,TGTGCCAGCAGCCAGATAGCGGGTGTTTTCCACGAGCAGTACTTC,CASSQIAGVFHEQYF
TRBJ2-3,15,-,TRBV20-1,-,TGCAGTGCTAGAGAACTAGTAGGTATAGCGGATACGCAGTATTTT,CSARELVGIADTQYF
TRBJ1-1,13,many,TRBV7-9,-,TGTGCCAGCAGCTTTGTAGGGGAGACTGAAGCTTTCTTT,CASSFVGETEAFF
TRBJ2-1,15,-,TRBV15,-,TGTGCCACGGCTAAGCAGGGGGGCCCTTACAATGAGCAGTTCTTC,CATAKQGGPYNEQFF
TRBJ2-5,14,-,TRBV19,TRBD2,TGTGCCACCAGTCGCGGGCGGGAGGGAGAGACCCAGTACTTC,CATSRGREGETQYF
TRBJ2-2,16,-,TRBV7-2,-,TGTGCCAGCAGCTTGCCGGGACGGATGAACACCGGGGAGCTGTTTTTT,CASSLPGRMNTGELFF
TRBJ2-7,15,-,TRBV7-6,TRBD1,TGTGCCAGCAGCGCCCCAAGGACAGGGGCCTACGAGCAGTACTTC,CASSAPRTGAYEQYF
TRBJ1-4,14,-,TRBV10-3,TRBD1,TGTGCCATCAGTGGGACAGGCCTCTATGAAAAACTGTTTTTT,CAISGTGLYEKLFF
TRBJ1-6,14,-,TRBV20-1,-,TGCAGTGCTCGAGCTGGTATGGGGAATTCACCCCTCCACTTT,CSARAGMGNSPLHF
TRBJ1-5,17,few,TRBV6-2/TRBV6-3,-,TGTGCCAGCAGCCACCTCCTCGGGACACAAGGCAATCAGCCCCAGCATTTT,CASSHLLGTQGNQPQHF
TRBJ1-3,16,-,TRBV30,-,TGTGCCTGGAGTGTACTGATGGGGGCGCGAGGAAACACCATATATTTT,CAWSVLMGARGNTIYF
TRBJ2-3,14,-,TRBV6-5,-,TGTGCCAGCAACAAACTTGGGGGTACAGATACGCAGTATTTT,CASNKLGGTDTQYF
TRBJ2-1,12,-,TRBV7-2,-,TGTGCCAGCAGCTTAGTGGCCGATGAGCAGTTCTTC,CASSLVADEQFF
TRBJ1-5,19,few,TRBV19,-,TGTGCCAGTAGTATAGCAAGGTTGACGGCCGCTTATAGCAATCAGCCCCAGCATTTT,CASSIARLTAAYSNQPQHF
TRBJ1-6,18,few,TRBV6-1,-,TGTGCCAGCTTGCAGCACAATTACGTGGGCTCCTATAATTCACCCCTCCACTTT,CASLQHNYVGSYNSPLHF